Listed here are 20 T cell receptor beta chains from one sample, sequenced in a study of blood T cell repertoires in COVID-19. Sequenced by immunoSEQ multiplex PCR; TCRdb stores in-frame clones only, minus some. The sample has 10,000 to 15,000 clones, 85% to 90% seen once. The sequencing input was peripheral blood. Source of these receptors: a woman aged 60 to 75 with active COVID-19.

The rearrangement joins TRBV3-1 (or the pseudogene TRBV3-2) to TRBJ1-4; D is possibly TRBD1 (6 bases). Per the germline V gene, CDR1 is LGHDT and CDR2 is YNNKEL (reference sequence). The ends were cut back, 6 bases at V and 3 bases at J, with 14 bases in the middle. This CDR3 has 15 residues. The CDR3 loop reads CASRAAGAANEKLFF. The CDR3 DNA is TGTGCCAGCAGGGCCGCGGGGGCGGCTAATGAAAAACTGTTTTTT.

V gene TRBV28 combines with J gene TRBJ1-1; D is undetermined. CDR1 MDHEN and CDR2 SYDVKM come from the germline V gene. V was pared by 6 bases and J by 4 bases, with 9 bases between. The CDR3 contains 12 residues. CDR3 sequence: CASSLPGTEAFF. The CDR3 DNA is TGTGCCAGCAGCCTACCGGGCACTGAAGCTTTCTTT.

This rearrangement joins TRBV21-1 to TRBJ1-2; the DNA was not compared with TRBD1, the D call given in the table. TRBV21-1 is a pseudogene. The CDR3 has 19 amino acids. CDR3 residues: CASSKVRGTGVPFLYGYTF. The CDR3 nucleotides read TGTGCCAGCAGCAAAGTGAGAGGGACAGGAGTCCCCTTTTTGTATGGCTACACCTTC.

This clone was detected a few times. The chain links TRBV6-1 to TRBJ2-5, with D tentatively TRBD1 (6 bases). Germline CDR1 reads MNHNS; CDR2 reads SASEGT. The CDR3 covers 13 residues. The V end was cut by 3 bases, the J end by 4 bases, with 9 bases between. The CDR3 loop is CASSDRGGETQYF. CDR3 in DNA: TGTGCCAGCAGTGACAGGGGCGGAGAGACCCAGTACTTC.

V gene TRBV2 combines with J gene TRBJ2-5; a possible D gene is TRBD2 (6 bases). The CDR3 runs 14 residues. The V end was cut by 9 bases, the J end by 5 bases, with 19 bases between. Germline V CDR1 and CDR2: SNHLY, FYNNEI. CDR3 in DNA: TGTGCCAGGACGGGGGACCAAACTGGCGAGACCCAGTACTTC. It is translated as CARTGDQTGETQYF.

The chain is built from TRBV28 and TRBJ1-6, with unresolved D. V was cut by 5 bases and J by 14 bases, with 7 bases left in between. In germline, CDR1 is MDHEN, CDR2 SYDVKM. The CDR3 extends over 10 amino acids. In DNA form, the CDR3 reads TGTGCCAGCAGTGACATCACCCTCCACTTT. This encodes CASSDITLHF.

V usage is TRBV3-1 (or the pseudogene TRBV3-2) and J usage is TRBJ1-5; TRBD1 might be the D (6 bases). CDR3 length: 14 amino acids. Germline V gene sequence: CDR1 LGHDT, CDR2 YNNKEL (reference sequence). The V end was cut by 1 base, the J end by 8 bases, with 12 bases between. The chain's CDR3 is CASSQGTVREPQHF. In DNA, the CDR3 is TGTGCCAGCAGCCAAGGGACAGTCAGGGAGCCCCAGCATTTT.

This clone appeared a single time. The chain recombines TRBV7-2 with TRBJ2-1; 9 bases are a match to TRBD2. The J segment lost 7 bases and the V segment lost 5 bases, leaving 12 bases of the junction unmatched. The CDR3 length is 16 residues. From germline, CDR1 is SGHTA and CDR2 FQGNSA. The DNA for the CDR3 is TGTGCCAGCAGCACCCGGGATAGCGGGAGATTGAATGAGCAGTTCTTC. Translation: CASSTRDSGRLNEQFF.

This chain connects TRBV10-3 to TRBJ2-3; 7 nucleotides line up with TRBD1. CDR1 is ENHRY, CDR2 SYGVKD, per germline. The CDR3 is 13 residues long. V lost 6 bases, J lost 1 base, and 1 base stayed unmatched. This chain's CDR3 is CAISGQGTDTQYF. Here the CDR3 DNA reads TGTGCCATCAGCGGACAGGGCACAGATACGCAGTATTTT.

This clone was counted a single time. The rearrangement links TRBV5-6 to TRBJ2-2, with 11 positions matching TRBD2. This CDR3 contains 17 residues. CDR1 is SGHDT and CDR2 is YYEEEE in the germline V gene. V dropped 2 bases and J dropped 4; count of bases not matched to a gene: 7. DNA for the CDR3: TGTGCCAGCAGCTTTGGCGGACTAGCGGGCGCCACCGGGGAGCTGTTTTTT. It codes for CASSFGGLAGATGELFF.

CDR3 sequence: CASSLVLFGSPEVAFF. The CDR3 nucleotides are TGTGCCAGCAGTTTAGTCCTATTTGGTTCCCCAGAGGTAGCTTTCTTT. This chain joins TRBV27 and TRBJ1-1; D gene unclear. The CDR3 runs 16 residues. With 2 bases removed from V and 10 bases from J, the gap between germline ends came to 23 bases. CDR1 MNHEY and CDR2 SMNVEV come from the germline V gene (reference sequence).

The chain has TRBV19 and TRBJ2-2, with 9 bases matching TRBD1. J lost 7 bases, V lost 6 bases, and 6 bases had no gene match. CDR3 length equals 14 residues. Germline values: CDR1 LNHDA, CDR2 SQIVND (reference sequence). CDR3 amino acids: CASRKQGASGELFF. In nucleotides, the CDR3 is TGTGCCAGTAGGAAACAGGGGGCCAGCGGGGAGCTGTTTTTT.

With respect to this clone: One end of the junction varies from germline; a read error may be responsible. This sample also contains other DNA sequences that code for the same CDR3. This CDR3 reads CASSLAPWTGGYGYTF. Here the CDR3 DNA reads TGCGCCAGCAGCTTAGCCCCGTGGACAGGGGGCTATGGCTACACCTTC. V usage is TRBV7-6 and J usage is TRBJ1-2; 10 bases fit TRBD1. This CDR3 comprises 16 residues. Germline CDR1 reads SGHVS; CDR2 reads FNYEAQ.

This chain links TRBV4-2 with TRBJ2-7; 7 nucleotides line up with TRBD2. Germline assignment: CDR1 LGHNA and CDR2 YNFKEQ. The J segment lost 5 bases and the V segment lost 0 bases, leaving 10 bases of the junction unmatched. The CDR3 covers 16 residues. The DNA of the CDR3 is TGTGCCAGCAGCCAAGACTGGCGCGGGAGAGAGAACGAGCAGTACTTC. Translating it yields CASSQDWRGRENEQYF.

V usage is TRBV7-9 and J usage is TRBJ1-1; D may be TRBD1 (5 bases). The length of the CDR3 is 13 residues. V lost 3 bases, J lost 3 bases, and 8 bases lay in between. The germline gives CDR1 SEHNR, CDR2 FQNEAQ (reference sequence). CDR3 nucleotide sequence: TGTGCCAGCAGCTTCGGGGGGGACACTGAAGCTTTCTTT. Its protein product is CASSFGGDTEAFF. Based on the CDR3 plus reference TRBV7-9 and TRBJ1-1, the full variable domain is DTGVSQNPRHKITKRGQNVTFRCDPISEHNRLYWYRQTLGQGPEFLTYFQNEAQLEKSRLLSDRFSAERPKGSFSTLEIQRTEQGDSAMYLCASSFGGDTEAFFGQGTRLTVV.

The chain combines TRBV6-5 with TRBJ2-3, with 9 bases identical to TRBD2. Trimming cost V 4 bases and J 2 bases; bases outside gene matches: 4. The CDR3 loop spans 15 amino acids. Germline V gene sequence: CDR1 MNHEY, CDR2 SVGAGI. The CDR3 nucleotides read TGTGCCAGCAGTTTGTTAGCGGGAGCCACAGATACGCAGTATTTT. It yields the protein CASSLLAGATDTQYF.

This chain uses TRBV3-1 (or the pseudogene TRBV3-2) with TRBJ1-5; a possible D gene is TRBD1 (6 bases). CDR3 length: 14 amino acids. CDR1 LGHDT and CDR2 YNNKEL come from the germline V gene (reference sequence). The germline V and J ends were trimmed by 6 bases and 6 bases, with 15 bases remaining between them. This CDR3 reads CASRDTGFGQPQHF. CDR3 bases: TGTGCCAGCAGAGACACAGGGTTCGGTCAGCCCCAGCATTTT.

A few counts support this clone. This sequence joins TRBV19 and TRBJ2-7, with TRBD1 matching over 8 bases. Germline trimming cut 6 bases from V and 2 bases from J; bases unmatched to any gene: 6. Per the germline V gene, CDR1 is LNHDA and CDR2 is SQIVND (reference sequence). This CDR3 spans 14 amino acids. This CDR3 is CASSVTGVTYEQYV. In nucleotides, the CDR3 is TGTGCCAGTAGCGTGACAGGGGTCACCTACGAGCAGTACGTC.

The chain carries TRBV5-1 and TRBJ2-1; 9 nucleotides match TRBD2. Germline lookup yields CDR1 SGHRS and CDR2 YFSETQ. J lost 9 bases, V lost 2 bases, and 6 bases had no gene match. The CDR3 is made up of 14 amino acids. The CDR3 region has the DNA TGCGCCAGCAGCTTTACCGGGACTAGCCTTGAGCAGTTCTTC. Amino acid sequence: CASSFTGTSLEQFF.

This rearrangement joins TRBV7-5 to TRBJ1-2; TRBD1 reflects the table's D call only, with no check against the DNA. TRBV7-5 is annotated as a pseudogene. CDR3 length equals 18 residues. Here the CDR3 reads CVRSLGWDRATLNYGYTF. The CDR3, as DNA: TGTGTCAGAAGCTTAGGTTGGGACAGGGCCACCCTTAACTATGGCTACACCTTC.